This TCR beta chain was identified during a study of T cell clusters in autoimmune cytopenias. Study-level points and caveats: Primary autoimmune cytopenia patients appeared to lack physiological T cell clusters present in healthy donors.

A note on this clonotype: Its target is unknown.

About 39,000 genome equivalents of blood DNA were amplified for TRB. One tube held mixed TRB-A and TRB-B primer pools for touch-down PCR. TCRdb processed the multiplex PCR reads again and assigns one entry to each CDR3 protein, with no DNA. The sample's table shows about 7,200 distinct CDR3 sequences. The CDR3 covers 13 residues. Germline V CDR1 and CDR2: MNHEY, SVGAGI. The data also belong to a second study, concerning T cell repertoires in aging, cancer and after chemotherapy. That paper adds: Donor ages fell into six groups from 30 or younger up to 70 or older. Median generation probability rose over the chemotherapy interval in each cancer cohort, suggesting rebound thymic output.

Source material: peripheral blood. The TCR originated in a human donor in good health. The genes are TRBV6-5 and TRBJ2-7; TCRdb names TRBD1, which stays unverified in the absence of DNA. CDR3 sequence reads: CASSYAPFGEQYF.